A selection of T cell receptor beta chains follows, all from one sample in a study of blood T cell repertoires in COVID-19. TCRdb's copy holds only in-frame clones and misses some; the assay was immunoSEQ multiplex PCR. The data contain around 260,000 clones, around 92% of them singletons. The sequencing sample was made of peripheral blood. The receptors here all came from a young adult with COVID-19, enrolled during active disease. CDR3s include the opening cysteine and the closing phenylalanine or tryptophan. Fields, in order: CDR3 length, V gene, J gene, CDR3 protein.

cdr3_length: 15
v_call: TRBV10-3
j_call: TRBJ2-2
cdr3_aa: CAISDPGVNTGELFF

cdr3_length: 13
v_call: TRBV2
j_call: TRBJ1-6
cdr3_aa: CASMPRGNSPLHF

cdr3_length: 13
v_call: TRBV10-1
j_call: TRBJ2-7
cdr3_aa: CASSEGRGIEQYF

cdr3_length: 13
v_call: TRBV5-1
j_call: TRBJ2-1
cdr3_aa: CASSLGLAVEQFF

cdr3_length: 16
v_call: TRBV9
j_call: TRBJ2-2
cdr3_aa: CASSSGTGPNVGELFF

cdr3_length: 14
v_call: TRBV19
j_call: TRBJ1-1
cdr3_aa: CASSRQGMNTEAFF

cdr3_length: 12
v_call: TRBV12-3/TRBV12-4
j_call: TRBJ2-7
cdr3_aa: CASSWTVYEQYF

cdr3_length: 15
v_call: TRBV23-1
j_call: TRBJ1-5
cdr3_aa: CASSQPSRPGQPQHF

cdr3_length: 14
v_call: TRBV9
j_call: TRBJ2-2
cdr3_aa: CASSVEASPGELFF

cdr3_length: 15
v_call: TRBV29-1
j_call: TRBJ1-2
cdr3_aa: CSVVASRGANYGYTF

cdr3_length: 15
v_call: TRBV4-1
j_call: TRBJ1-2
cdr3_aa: CASSRARGRDYGYTF

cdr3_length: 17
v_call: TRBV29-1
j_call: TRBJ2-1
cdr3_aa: CSVEDQLEAGVYNEQFF

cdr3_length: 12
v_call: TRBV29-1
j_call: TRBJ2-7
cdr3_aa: CSVEGQGYEQYF

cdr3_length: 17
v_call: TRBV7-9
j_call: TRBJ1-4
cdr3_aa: CASSPSYLGATNEKLFF

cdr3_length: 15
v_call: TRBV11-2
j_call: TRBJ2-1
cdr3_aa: CASSLDAGVNNEQFF

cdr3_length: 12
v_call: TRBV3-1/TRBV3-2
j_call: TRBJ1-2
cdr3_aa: CASSQARDGYTF

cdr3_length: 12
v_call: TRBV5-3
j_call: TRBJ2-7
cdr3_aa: CARSLWTAEQYF

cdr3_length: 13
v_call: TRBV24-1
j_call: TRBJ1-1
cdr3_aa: CATSTGGTTEAFF

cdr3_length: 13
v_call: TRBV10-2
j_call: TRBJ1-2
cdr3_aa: CATSGGAQAGYTF

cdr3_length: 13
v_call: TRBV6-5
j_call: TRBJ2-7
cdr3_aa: CASSIRGSYEQYF

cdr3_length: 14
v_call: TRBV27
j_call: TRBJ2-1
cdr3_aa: CASSQLAGGDGQFF

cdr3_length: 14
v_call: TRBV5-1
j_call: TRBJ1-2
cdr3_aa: CASSPTGTPYGYTF

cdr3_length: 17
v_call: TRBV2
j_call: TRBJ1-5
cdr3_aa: CASSESGQLQRNQPQHF

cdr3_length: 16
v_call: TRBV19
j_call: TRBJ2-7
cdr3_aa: CASSSTPRDSFYEQYF

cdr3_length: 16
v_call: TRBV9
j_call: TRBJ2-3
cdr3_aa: CASSVGVSGKTDTQYF

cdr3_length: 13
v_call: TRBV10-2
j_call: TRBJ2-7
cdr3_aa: CASRRAGPDEQYF

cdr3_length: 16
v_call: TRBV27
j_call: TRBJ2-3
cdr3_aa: CASREVGTGSTDTQYF

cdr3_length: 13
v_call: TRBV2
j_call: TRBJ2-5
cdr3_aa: CATMVGPGGTQYF

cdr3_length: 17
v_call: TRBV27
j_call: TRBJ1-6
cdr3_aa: CASSLSGGTGGNSPLHF

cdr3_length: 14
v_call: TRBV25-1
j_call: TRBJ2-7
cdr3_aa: CASSGLASSYEQYF

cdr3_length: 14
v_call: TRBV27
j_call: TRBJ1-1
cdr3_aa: CASSPTGQMASAFF

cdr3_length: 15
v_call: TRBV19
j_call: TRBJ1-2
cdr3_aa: CASSQEGAPRYGYTF

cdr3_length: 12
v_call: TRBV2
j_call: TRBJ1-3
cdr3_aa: CASRLSGNTIYF

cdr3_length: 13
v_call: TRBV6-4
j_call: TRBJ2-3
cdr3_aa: CASSPTGEDTQYF

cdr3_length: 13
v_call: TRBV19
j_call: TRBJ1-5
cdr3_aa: CASSPQVRQPQHF